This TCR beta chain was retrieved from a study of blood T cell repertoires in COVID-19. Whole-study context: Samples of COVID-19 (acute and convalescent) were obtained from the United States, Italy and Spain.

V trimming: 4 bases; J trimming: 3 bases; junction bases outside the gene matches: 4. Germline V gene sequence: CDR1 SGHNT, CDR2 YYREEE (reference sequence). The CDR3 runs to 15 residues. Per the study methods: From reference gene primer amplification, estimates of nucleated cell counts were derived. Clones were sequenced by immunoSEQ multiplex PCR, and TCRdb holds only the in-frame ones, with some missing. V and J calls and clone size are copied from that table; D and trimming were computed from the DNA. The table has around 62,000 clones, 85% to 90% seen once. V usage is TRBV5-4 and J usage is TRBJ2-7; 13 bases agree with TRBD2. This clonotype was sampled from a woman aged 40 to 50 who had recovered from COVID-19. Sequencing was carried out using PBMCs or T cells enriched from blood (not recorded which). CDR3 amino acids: CASSRTSGGLYEQYF. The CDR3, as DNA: TGTGCCAGCAGCAGGACTAGCGGGGGCCTCTACGAGCAGTACTTC. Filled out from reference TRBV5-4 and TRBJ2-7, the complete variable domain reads ETGVTQSPTHLIKTRGQQVTLRCSSQSGHNTVSWYQQALGQGPQFIFQYYREEENGRGNFPPRFSGLQFPNYSSELNVNALELDDSALYLCASSRTSGGLYEQYFGPGTRLTVT.